Shown below are 12 T cell receptor beta chains from a single sample sequenced in a study of T cells in women clearing cervical HPV infection. Generated by immunoSEQ multiplex PCR, the TCRdb table keeps only in-frame clones and is missing some. With about 21,000 clones in the sample, the ten largest clones hold over 5%. What was sequenced was blood buffy coat. The origin of the receptors is a woman aged 18 to 75 with a cervical HPV16 infection that either progressed to CIN3+ or cleared (not recorded which).

Points on this clone: From the germline J gene comes the end of the CDR3, since the read stops 3 residues before it. The chain combines TRBV6-2 or TRBV6-3 with TRBJ1-2; 10 nucleotides agree with TRBD1. The junction had 3 bases not matched to a gene; V was cut back by 9 bases and J by 5 bases. CDR1 is MNHEY and CDR2 is SVGEGT in the germline V gene. The CDR3 covers 12 residues. CDR3: CASSDRGYGYTF. The sequenced part of the CDR3 DNA is TGTGCCAGTTCGGACAGGGGGTATGGC.

In the case of this clone: The read halts 3 residues ahead of the CDR3 end, with the missing end drawn from the germline J gene. J is TRBJ2-1 and V is TRBV2; 9 nucleotides align to TRBD2. CDR3 length equals 16 residues. V lost 4 bases, J lost 5 bases, and 9 bases stayed unmatched. CDR1 and CDR2 from the germline V gene are SNHLY and FYNNEI. The CDR3 protein is CASSGSSGRGDNEQFF. The CDR3 DNA, read in part, is TGTGCCAGCAGTGGAAGTAGCGGGAGAGGAGACAATGAG.

Concerning this clone itself: The read terminates 3 residues before the CDR3 end, so the remaining end is supplied by the germline J gene. The gene calls are TRBV4-1 and TRBJ2-2; TRBD1 might be the D (5 bases). The germline V gene has CDR1 MGHRA and CDR2 YSYEKL. CDR3 length: 14 amino acids. Trimming stripped 5 bases from V and 2 bases from J, with 9 bases between. Partial CDR3 DNA: TGCGCCAGCAGCGATAGGGGCAACACCGGGGAG. Translated: CASSDRGNTGE. The entire CDR3 protein is CASSDRGNTGELFF.

Notes on this clone: With the read ending 3 residues before the CDR3 end, the germline J gene is used to fill in that end. This rearrangement joins TRBV6-1 to TRBJ2-5, with 7 bases fitting TRBD2. Trimming took 3 bases from V and 5 from J; bases not matched to a gene: 6. This CDR3 contains 14 residues. The germline gives CDR1 MNHNS, CDR2 SASEGT. CDR3 bases read: TGTGCCAGCAGTGACCGACTAGCTGATGAGACC. As protein: CASSDRLADET. The complete CDR3 reads CASSDRLADETQYF.

Worth noting for this clone: Sequencing ends 3 residues short of the CDR3 end; the germline J gene provides the rest. The rearrangement uses TRBV12-3 or TRBV12-4 and TRBJ2-1, with D tentatively TRBD1 (5 bases). Between the trimmed V and J ends, which lost 6 bases and 0 bases, there was a span of 12 bases. The CDR3 is made up of 15 amino acids. This CDR3 is CASRSGQGSYNEQFF. The DNA read from the CDR3 is TGTGCCAGCAGGTCCGGGCAGGGCTCCTACAATGAG.

Of note for this clone: The read stops 3 residues short of the end of the CDR3; the missing end is completed from the germline J gene. The chain links TRBV28 to TRBJ1-6; D is perhaps TRBD1 (6 bases). Germline values: CDR1 MDHEN, CDR2 SYDVKM. V lost 8 bases to trimming and J lost 10 bases, with 15 bases between them. CDR3 size: 13 residues. CDR3: CASFGGGHSPLHF. CDR3 DNA, as far as it was read: TGTGCCAGCTTCGGCGGGGGGCACTCACCC.

The part of the CDR3 DNA that was read is TGTGCCAGTACCCGGGACTTAGAGAGCTTGCCG. Translating gives CASTRDLESLP. The full-length CDR3 reads as CASTRDLESLPQYF. The V and J genes are TRBV19 and TRBJ2-3; D possibly corresponds to TRBD2 (6 bases). The CDR3 extends 3 residues past the end of the read, so its final part is completed from the germline J gene. This CDR3 spans 14 amino acids. Germline CDR1 and CDR2: LNHDA and SQIVND (reference sequence).

About this clone: The sequenced fragment ends 3 residues before the CDR3 boundary, so the rest is inferred from the germline J gene. This chain connects TRBV28 to TRBJ1-5, with 10 positions matching TRBD1. CDR3 size: 14 residues. J lost 5 bases, V lost 11 bases, and 9 bases had no gene match. CDR1 MDHEN and CDR2 SYDVKM come from the germline V gene. CDR3 DNA, as far as it was read: TGTGCCTCCCTCGAGACAGGGGGCTATCAGCCC. It encodes CASLETGGYQP. The CDR3 in its entirety is CASLETGGYQPQHF.

Comments on this clone: At one boundary the junction diverges from the germline segment, which might be a read error. The CDR3 end lies 3 residues beyond the end of the read and is filled in from the germline J gene. The chain carries TRBV29-1 and TRBJ2-3, with 7 nucleotides matching TRBD2. Per germline, CDR1 SQVTM and CDR2 ANQGSEA. The CDR3 runs to 16 residues. CDR3 protein: CGVASTRLAGTDTQYF. Incomplete CDR3 DNA: TGCGGCGTTGCTTCGACAAGACTAGCAGGGACAGATACG.

Points on this clone: The read comes to an end 3 residues before the CDR3 does, leaving the germline J gene to fill in the end. The chain combines TRBV28 with TRBJ2-4; TRBD2 is a possible D gene (5 bases). Trimming removed 8 bases at V and 2 bases at J, with 19 bases between. Germline CDR1 reads MDHEN; CDR2 reads SYDVKM. The CDR3 sequence is 16 residues long. The CDR3 loop reads CASAAWRAVSKNIQYF. CDR3 bases read: TGTGCCAGCGCCGCTTGGCGGGCGGTGTCCAAAAACATT. The complete variable domain, with remaining parts taken from reference TRBV28 and TRBJ2-4, reads DVKVTQSSRYLVKRTGEKVFLECVQDMDHENMFWYRQDPGLGLRLIYFSYDVKMKEKGDIPEGYSVSREKKERFSLILESASTNQTSMYLCASAAWRAVSKNIQYFGAGTRLSVL.

As for this clone: At one end, the junction sequence differs from germline, possibly due to a read error. The read gets to within 3 residues of the CDR3 end, and the germline J gene fills in the rest. The V call is TRBV4-2, the J call TRBJ1-5; the D is unclear. This CDR3 comprises 14 residues. Germline values: CDR1 LGHNA, CDR2 YNFKEQ. CDR3 protein: CASSPAGSGQPQHF. Incomplete CDR3 DNA: TGCGCCAGCAGCCCGGCGGGGTCCGGTCAGCCC.

About this clone itself: Read sequence stops 3 residues before the CDR3 end, and the germline J gene provides the missing end. V usage is TRBV7-8 and J usage is TRBJ1-1, with D perhaps TRBD1 (5 bases). The CDR3 loop spans 12 amino acids. Germline lookup yields CDR1 SGHVS and CDR2 FQNEAQ. Trimming removed 3 bases at V and 5 bases at J, with 7 bases between. CDR3 DNA (partial): TGTGCCAGCAGCTTTTCAGGGACTGAA. Protein: CASSFSGTE. The CDR3 as a whole reads CASSFSGTEAFF. The full variable domain, its missing parts supplied by reference TRBV7-8 and TRBJ1-1, is GAGVSQSPRYKVAKRGQDVALRCDPISGHVSLFWYQQALGQGPEFLTYFQNEAQLDKSGLPSDRFFAERPEGSVSTLKIQRTQQEDSAVYLCASSFSGTEAFFGQGTRLTVV.